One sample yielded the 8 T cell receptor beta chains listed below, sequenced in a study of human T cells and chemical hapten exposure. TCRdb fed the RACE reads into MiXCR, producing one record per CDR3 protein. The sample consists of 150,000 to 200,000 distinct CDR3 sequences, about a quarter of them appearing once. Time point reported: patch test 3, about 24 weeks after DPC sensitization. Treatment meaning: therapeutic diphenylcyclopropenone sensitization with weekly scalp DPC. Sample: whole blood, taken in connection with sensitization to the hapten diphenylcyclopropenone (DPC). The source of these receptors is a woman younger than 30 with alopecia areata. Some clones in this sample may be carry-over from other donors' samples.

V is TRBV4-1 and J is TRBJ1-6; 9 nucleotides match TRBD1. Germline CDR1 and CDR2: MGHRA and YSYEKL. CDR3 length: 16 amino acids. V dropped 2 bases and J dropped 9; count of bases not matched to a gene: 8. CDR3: CASSQNSGTGSSPLHF. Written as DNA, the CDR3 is TGCGCCAGCAGCCAAAACTCCGGGACAGGGTCTTCACCCCTCCACTTT.

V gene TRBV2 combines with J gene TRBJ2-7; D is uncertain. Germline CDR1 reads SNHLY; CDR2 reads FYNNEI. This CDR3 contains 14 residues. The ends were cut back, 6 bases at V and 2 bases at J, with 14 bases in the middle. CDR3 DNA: TGTGCCAGCAGCCCAGCTGGGTTGGCCTACGAGCAGTACTTC. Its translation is CASSPAGLAYEQYF.

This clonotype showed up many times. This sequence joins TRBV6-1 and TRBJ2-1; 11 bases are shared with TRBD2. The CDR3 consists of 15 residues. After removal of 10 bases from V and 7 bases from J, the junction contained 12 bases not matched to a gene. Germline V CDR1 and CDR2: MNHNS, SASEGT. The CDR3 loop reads CATQTGTSGGNEQFF. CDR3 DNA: TGTGCCACCCAAACGGGAACTAGCGGGGGAAATGAGCAGTTCTTC.

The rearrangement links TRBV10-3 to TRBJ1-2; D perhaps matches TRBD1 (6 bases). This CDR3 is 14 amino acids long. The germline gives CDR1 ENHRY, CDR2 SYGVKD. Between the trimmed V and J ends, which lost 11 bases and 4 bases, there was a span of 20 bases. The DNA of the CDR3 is TGTGCCGCCGCGGGCGGGGGGCGCATCTATGGCTACACCTTC. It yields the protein CAAAGGGRIYGYTF.

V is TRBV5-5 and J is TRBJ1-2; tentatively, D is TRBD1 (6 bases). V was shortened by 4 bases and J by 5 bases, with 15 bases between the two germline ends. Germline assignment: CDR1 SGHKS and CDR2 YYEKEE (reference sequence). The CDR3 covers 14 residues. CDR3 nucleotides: TGTGCCAGCAGCCCACAAGGACAGCCGTATGGCTACACCTTC. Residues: CASSPQGQPYGYTF.

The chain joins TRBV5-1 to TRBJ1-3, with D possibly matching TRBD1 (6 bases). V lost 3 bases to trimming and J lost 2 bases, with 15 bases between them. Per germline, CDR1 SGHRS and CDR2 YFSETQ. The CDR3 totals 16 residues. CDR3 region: CASSYSTGSTGNTIYF. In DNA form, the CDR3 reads TGCGCCAGCAGCTACTCGACAGGCTCCACTGGAAACACCATATATTTT.

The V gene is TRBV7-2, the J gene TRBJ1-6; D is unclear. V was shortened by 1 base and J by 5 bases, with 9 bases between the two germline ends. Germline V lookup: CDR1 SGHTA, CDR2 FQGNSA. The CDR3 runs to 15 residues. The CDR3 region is CASSLGQGNNSPLHF. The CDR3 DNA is TGTGCCAGCAGCTTAGGACAAGGGAATAATTCACCCCTCCACTTT.

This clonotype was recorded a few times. CDR3 DNA: TGCAGTGCTAGTCGGTTCGGCAGGGTTGAAGAGACCCAGTACTTC. Translated, it gives CSASRFGRVEETQYF. The chain has TRBV20-1 and TRBJ2-5; TRBD1 is a possible D gene (5 bases). V lost 3 bases, J lost 3 bases, and 17 bases lay in between. CDR3 length: 15 amino acids. CDR1 and CDR2 (germline): DFQATT, SNEGSKA (reference sequence).